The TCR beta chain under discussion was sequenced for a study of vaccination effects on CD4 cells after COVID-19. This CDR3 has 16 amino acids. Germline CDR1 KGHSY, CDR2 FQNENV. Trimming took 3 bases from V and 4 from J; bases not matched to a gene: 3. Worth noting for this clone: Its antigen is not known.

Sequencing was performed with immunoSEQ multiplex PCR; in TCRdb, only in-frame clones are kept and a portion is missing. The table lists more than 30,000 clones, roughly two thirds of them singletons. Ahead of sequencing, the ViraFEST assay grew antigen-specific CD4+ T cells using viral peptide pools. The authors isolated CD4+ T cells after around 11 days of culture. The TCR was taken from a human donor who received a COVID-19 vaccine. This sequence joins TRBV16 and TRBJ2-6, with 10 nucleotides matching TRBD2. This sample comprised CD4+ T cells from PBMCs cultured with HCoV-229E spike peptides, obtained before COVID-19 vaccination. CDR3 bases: TGTGCCAGCAGCCATAAACTAGCGGGAGGGGCCAACGTCCTGACTTTC. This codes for CASSHKLAGGANVLTF.